These T cell receptor beta chains were read from a single sample in a study of T cell changes during pregnancy in multiple sclerosis. Libraries were prepared by immunoSEQ multiplex PCR; TCRdb keeps only in-frame clonotypes and omits some of them. The sample has some 70,000 clones, roughly 90% seen once. Sequencing was performed on peripheral blood, taken after pregnancy. The receptors were gathered from a female donor in good health, enrolled as a control in a pregnancy study. CDR3s include the opening cysteine and the closing phenylalanine or tryptophan. Fields, in order: V gene, J gene, CDR3 protein.

V gene: TRBV9; J gene: TRBJ1-1; CDR3 protein: CASMSRSGTEAFF
V gene: TRBV7-8; J gene: TRBJ1-5; CDR3 protein: CASSVTGGGNQPQHF
V gene: TRBV2; J gene: TRBJ1-1; CDR3 protein: CASRLSGSGSSWAFF
V gene: TRBV20-1; J gene: TRBJ1-2; CDR3 protein: CSATGTDGYTF
V gene: TRBV15; J gene: TRBJ2-2; CDR3 protein: CATSRGGQVTGELFF
V gene: TRBV18; J gene: TRBJ2-7; CDR3 protein: CASSPPGVYSYEQYF
V gene: TRBV7-9; J gene: TRBJ1-5; CDR3 protein: CASSLGHQPQHF
V gene: TRBV19; J gene: TRBJ1-1; CDR3 protein: CASSVGGLMNTEAFF
V gene: TRBV10-3; J gene: TRBJ1-4; CDR3 protein: CAISDRGPWEKLFF
V gene: TRBV30; J gene: TRBJ1-2; CDR3 protein: CAGEEGYRNGYTF
V gene: TRBV5-4; J gene: TRBJ1-2; CDR3 protein: CASSTGQGNYGYTF
V gene: TRBV6-4; J gene: TRBJ1-2; CDR3 protein: CASSDSMTGDGYTF
V gene: TRBV19; J gene: TRBJ2-1; CDR3 protein: CASSIDRYNEQFF
V gene: TRBV2; J gene: TRBJ2-1; CDR3 protein: CASSARLAGHEQFF
V gene: TRBV4-1; J gene: TRBJ2-3; CDR3 protein: CASSQEGASSRADTQYF
V gene: TRBV11-2; J gene: TRBJ1-3; CDR3 protein: CASSRGTTFGNTIYF
V gene: TRBV30; J gene: TRBJ2-7; CDR3 protein: CAWSDGTSGRAYEQYF
V gene: TRBV21-1; J gene: TRBJ1-1; CDR3 protein: CASSRGKGSGAEAFF
V gene: TRBV30; J gene: TRBJ2-7; CDR3 protein: CAWSVNRLSYEQYF
V gene: TRBV5-6; J gene: TRBJ2-5; CDR3 protein: CASWDRGGVETQYF
V gene: TRBV6-6; J gene: TRBJ2-1; CDR3 protein: CASSYLSLVSYNEQFF
V gene: TRBV7-2; J gene: TRBJ2-3; CDR3 protein: CASSLQRGPTDTQYF
V gene: TRBV5-1; J gene: TRBJ2-3; CDR3 protein: CASSLVGSGSTDTQYF
V gene: TRBV10-3; J gene: TRBJ2-7; CDR3 protein: CAISDSGQGQYF
V gene: TRBV10-3; J gene: TRBJ2-3; CDR3 protein: CATEGETETIQGTDTQYF
V gene: TRBV19; J gene: TRBJ2-2; CDR3 protein: CASSSVTSGGAGELFF
V gene: TRBV30; J gene: TRBJ1-2; CDR3 protein: CAWSHGTADYGYTF
V gene: TRBV11-3; J gene: TRBJ2-5; CDR3 protein: CASSLDGGGGETQYF
V gene: TRBV14; J gene: TRBJ1-1; CDR3 protein: CASSQLPGQGKNTEAFF
V gene: TRBV13; J gene: TRBJ2-1; CDR3 protein: CASSFHGGAGNEQFF
V gene: TRBV29-1; J gene: TRBJ1-1; CDR3 protein: CSVSTGNTEAFF
V gene: TRBV30; J gene: TRBJ1-2; CDR3 protein: CAWSVRGTGNYGYTF
V gene: TRBV7-2; J gene: TRBJ1-1; CDR3 protein: CASSLFQVNTEAFF
V gene: TRBV11-3; J gene: TRBJ1-1; CDR3 protein: CASSLGGGVNTEAFF
V gene: TRBV6-5; J gene: TRBJ1-2; CDR3 protein: CASSETGGYGYTF
V gene: TRBV2; J gene: TRBJ1-3; CDR3 protein: CASSERDTSSGNTIYF
V gene: TRBV27; J gene: TRBJ2-7; CDR3 protein: CASSLSVGEATYEQYF
V gene: TRBV6-1; J gene: TRBJ2-5; CDR3 protein: CASSPAGGQETQYF
V gene: TRBV9; J gene: TRBJ2-7; CDR3 protein: CASSPGQTLYEQYF
V gene: TRBV5-1; J gene: TRBJ2-1; CDR3 protein: CASSPRGANEQFF
V gene: TRBV2; J gene: TRBJ1-2; CDR3 protein: CASSETKDFGRYTF
V gene: TRBV19; J gene: TRBJ1-1; CDR3 protein: CASSIGGHTEAFF
V gene: TRBV11-2; J gene: TRBJ1-1; CDR3 protein: CASSRRDRVGGTEAFF
V gene: TRBV7-6; J gene: TRBJ2-7; CDR3 protein: CASSESGGAVEQYF
V gene: TRBV27; J gene: TRBJ1-1; CDR3 protein: CASSLLAAGRWAEAFF
V gene: TRBV14; J gene: TRBJ1-1; CDR3 protein: CASSQVTSGRGGTEAFF
V gene: TRBV16; J gene: TRBJ1-1; CDR3 protein: CASSQRGAGGTEAFF